The 20 T cell receptor beta chains below come from one sample, sequenced in a study of blood T cell repertoires in COVID-19. This table comes from immunoSEQ multiplex PCR, and its TCRdb copy is limited to in-frame clones, with some not included. This table has about 150,000 clones, around 84% appearing once. The sequenced material came from peripheral blood. All receptors derive from a woman aged 50 to 65 with acute or convalescent COVID-19.

V and J are TRBV29-1 and TRBJ2-7; tentative D call: TRBD2 (7 bases). The germline V gene encodes CDR1 SQVTM and CDR2 ANQGSEA. Trimming cost V 3 bases and J 5 bases, with 14 bases left between them. The CDR3 sequence is 13 residues long. The CDR3 region is CSVDGGRFNEQYF. The CDR3 nucleotides read TGCAGCGTTGACGGGGGGCGCTTTAACGAGCAGTACTTC.

V gene TRBV19 combines with J gene TRBJ1-2, with 7 bases aligning to TRBD1. V trimming: 4 bases; J trimming: 3 bases; junction bases outside the gene matches: 5. This CDR3 has 14 amino acids. The germline V gene has CDR1 LNHDA and CDR2 SQIVND (reference sequence). The CDR3 is CASSTTGKHYGYTF. In DNA form, the CDR3 reads TGTGCCAGTAGTACGACAGGGAAGCACTATGGCTACACCTTC.

Here the CDR3 reads CASSEASGHYYNEQFF. The CDR3 coding sequence is TGTGCCAGCAGTGAAGCGTCCGGACACTATTACAATGAGCAGTTCTTC. This chain connects TRBV2 to TRBJ2-1, with TRBD1 as a possible D gene (5 bases). CDR1 is SNHLY and CDR2 is FYNNEI in the germline V gene. This CDR3 comprises 16 residues. The V gene lost 0 bases and the J gene lost 4 bases, with 13 bases spanning the gap.

The rearrangement links TRBV28 to TRBJ1-2, with unresolved D. This CDR3 contains 14 residues. Germline V lookup: CDR1 MDHEN, CDR2 SYDVKM. The V and J ends lost 2 bases and 6 bases respectively, with 13 bases between them. This chain's CDR3 is CASSLKWQYNGYTF. CDR3 coding DNA: TGTGCCAGCAGTTTAAAGTGGCAATACAATGGCTACACCTTC.

V usage is TRBV27 and J usage is TRBJ2-1; tentatively, D is TRBD1 (6 bases). Trimming cost V 8 bases and J 6 bases, with 20 bases left between them. Germline lookup yields CDR1 MNHEY and CDR2 SMNVEV (reference sequence). The CDR3 runs to 15 residues. The CDR3 protein is CASALRTGLSNEQFF. As DNA, the CDR3 is TGTGCCAGCGCTCTACGAACAGGGCTTTCCAATGAGCAGTTCTTC.

The V gene is TRBV5-3, the J gene TRBJ2-7; D is perhaps TRBD2 (6 bases). TRBV5-3 carries the ORF label, with uncertain function. V lost 1 base and J 1 base, leaving 12 bases between the germline ends. The CDR3 has 15 residues. This chain's CDR3 is CARSLWTGRSYEQYF. CDR3 nucleotide sequence: TGTGCCAGAAGCTTGTGGACGGGGAGGTCCTACGAGCAGTACTTC.

The chain couples TRBV7-2 to TRBJ2-1, with a tentative D call TRBD1 (6 bases). Germline assignment: CDR1 SGHTA and CDR2 FQGNSA. This CDR3 is 15 amino acids long. Trimming removed 1 base at V and 5 bases at J, with 12 bases between. The CDR3 nucleotides read TGTGCCAGCAGCTTAGACTCGCAGGGGCACAATGAGCAGTTCTTC. Protein sequence: CASSLDSQGHNEQFF.

This sequence joins TRBV6-2 or TRBV6-3 and TRBJ2-7, with 8 bases identical to TRBD1. Trimming took 4 bases from V and 3 from J; bases not matched to a gene: 2. The CDR3 sequence is 13 residues long. Germline V gives CDR1 MNHEY, CDR2 SVGEGT. CDR3 residues: CASSWTGNYEQYF. DNA for the CDR3: TGTGCCAGCAGTTGGACAGGGAACTACGAGCAGTACTTC.

This chain links TRBV19 with TRBJ2-6, with a possible D match to TRBD1 (6 bases). This CDR3 has 15 residues. V was cut by 2 bases and J by 3 bases, with 8 bases left in between. The germline V gene encodes CDR1 LNHDA and CDR2 SQIVND (reference sequence). In nucleotides, the CDR3 is TGTGCCAGTAGTATACAGGGGTATGGGGCCAACGTCCTGACTTTC. Encoded protein: CASSIQGYGANVLTF. The entire variable domain, with the rest obtained from reference TRBV19 and TRBJ2-6, is as follows: DGGITQSPKYLFRKEGQNVTLSCEQNLNHDAMYWYRQDPGQGLRLIYYSQIVNDFQKGDIAEGYSVSREKKESFPLTVTSAQKNPTAFYLCASSIQGYGANVLTFGAGSRLTVL.

In this sample, this clone turned up a few times. The chain carries TRBV14 and TRBJ2-5; tentative D call: TRBD2 (5 bases). CDR1 is SGHDN, CDR2 FVKESK, per germline. The CDR3 runs 18 residues. The ends were cut back, 1 base at V and 2 bases at J, with 20 bases in the middle. CDR3 region: CASSQAPIVGVKQETQYF. CDR3 sequence (DNA): TGTGCCAGCAGCCAAGCGCCTATCGTCGGGGTCAAACAAGAGACCCAGTACTTC.

The genes are TRBV7-2 and TRBJ1-5; no firm D call. V lost 4 bases and J 1 base, leaving 11 bases between the germline ends. The CDR3 totals 15 residues. Per germline, CDR1 SGHTA and CDR2 FQGNSA. The CDR3 sequence: CASSSVAGSNQPQHF. The CDR3 region has the DNA TGTGCCAGCAGCTCAGTGGCGGGGAGCAATCAGCCCCAGCATTTT. The variable domain in full, completed from reference TRBV7-2 and TRBJ1-5, reads GAGVSQSPSNKVTEKGKDVELRCDPISGHTALYWYRQSLGQGLEFLIYFQGNSAPDKSGLPSDRFSAERTGGSVSTLTIQRTQQEDSAVYLCASSSVAGSNQPQHFGDGTRLSIL.

V is TRBV7-2 and J is TRBJ1-2, with a possible D match to TRBD1 (6 bases). Germline CDR1 is SGHTA and CDR2 is FQGNSA. The V gene lost 1 base and the J gene lost 6 bases, with 18 bases spanning the gap. This CDR3 spans 16 amino acids. CDR3 amino acids: CASSLEGDRTLDGYTF. The CDR3, as DNA: TGTGCCAGCAGCTTAGAGGGGGATAGGACTCTGGATGGCTACACCTTC.

This clone appeared a few times. This chain joins TRBV4-2 and TRBJ1-2, with D uncertain. The CDR3 runs to 15 residues. Per the germline V gene, CDR1 is LGHNA and CDR2 is YNFKEQ. V was shortened by 0 bases and J by 3 bases, with 11 bases between the two germline ends. DNA of the CDR3: TGTGCCAGCAGCCAAGAACGGGGAGAGTACTATGGCTACACCTTC. Its translation: CASSQERGEYYGYTF.

V usage is TRBV2 and J usage is TRBJ1-4; D call uncertain. CDR3 size: 11 residues. V was pared by 6 bases and J by 6 bases, with 5 bases between. CDR1 and CDR2 (germline): SNHLY, FYNNEI. The chain's CDR3 is CASSGDEKLFF. The CDR3, as DNA: TGTGCCAGCAGCGGGGATGAAAAACTGTTTTTT.

The V and J genes are TRBV30 and TRBJ2-1, with 9 bases matching TRBD2. The V segment lost 3 bases and the J segment 13 bases; nucleotides outside the gene matches: 13. Germline CDR1 reads GTSNPN; CDR2 reads SVGIG (reference sequence). CDR3 length equals 14 residues. This chain's CDR3 is CAWSPRDRLAAQFF. CDR3 in DNA: TGTGCCTGGAGCCCACGGGACCGACTAGCGGCACAGTTCTTC.

This clone came up once. The CDR3: CASSPNPRTGGPQTQYF. DNA for the CDR3: TGTGCCAGCAGCCCTAACCCCCGGACGGGGGGGCCGCAGACCCAGTACTTC. The V gene is TRBV6-2 or TRBV6-3, the J gene TRBJ2-5; 8 positions agree with TRBD2. This CDR3 region has 17 residues. Trimming removed 6 bases from V and 6 bases from J; junction bases left unmatched: 18. The germline V gene encodes CDR1 MNHEY and CDR2 SVGEGT.

The chain combines TRBV7-3 with TRBJ1-2; TRBD1 matches 9 bases. This CDR3 is built from 14 residues. Germline CDR1 SGHTA, CDR2 FQGTGA. J lost 6 bases, V lost 3 bases, and 5 bases had no gene match. CDR3: CASSLTGGRDGYTF. The CDR3, as DNA: TGTGCCAGCAGCTTGACAGGGGGTAGGGATGGCTACACCTTC.

The chain recombines TRBV6-5 with TRBJ2-7; D possibly corresponds to TRBD1 (6 bases). The V end was cut by 2 bases, the J end by 1 base, with 15 bases between. The CDR3 loop spans 16 amino acids. CDR1 and CDR2 (germline): MNHEY, SVGAGI. The CDR3 sequence: CASSYAETGGSYEQYF. The CDR3 coding sequence is TGTGCCAGCAGTTACGCGGAGACAGGAGGATCCTACGAGCAGTACTTC.

This clone was seen a handful of times. V gene TRBV7-2 combines with J gene TRBJ2-3; 9 bases are a match to TRBD2. Looked up from germline, CDR1 is SGHTA and CDR2 is FQGNSA. After removal of 4 bases from V and 5 bases from J, the junction contained 13 bases not matched to a gene. CDR3 length: 17 amino acids. CDR3: CASSSAGGPWLIDTQYF. For the CDR3, the DNA is TGTGCCAGCAGCTCTGCGGGGGGGCCTTGGTTAATAGATACGCAGTATTTT.

In its sample, this clone was seen a few times. V usage is TRBV6-5 and J usage is TRBJ2-1; TRBD2 aligns across 8 bases. CDR1 is MNHEY and CDR2 is SVGAGI in the germline V gene. The CDR3 has 16 amino acids. J was trimmed by 0 bases and V by 0 bases; bases with no gene match: 1. For the CDR3, the DNA is TGTGCCAGCAGTTACTCTAGCGGGGCCTCCTACAATGAGCAGTTCTTC. This encodes CASSYSSGASYNEQFF.